The sequence of this TCR beta chain was determined in a study of blood T cell repertoires in COVID-19. Study overall: Samples taken during acute and convalescent COVID-19 were collected in the United States, Italy and Spain. The analysed material was cDNA or gDNA that came from T cells, B-cell-depleted T cells, or PBMCs.

CDR1 is WSHSY, CDR2 SAAADI, per germline. This CDR3 spans 16 amino acids. After removal of 8 bases from V and 9 bases from J, the junction contained 14 bases not matched to a gene. Under the authors' procedure: Reference gene primer amplification yielded estimated nucleated cell counts. Repertoires were generated with immunoSEQ multiplex PCR, while TCRdb's copy carries only in-frame clones and drops some. D and trimming come from the DNA, and the V and J calls and clone size come from that table. The sample lists tens of thousands of clones; roughly 85% were seen once. Sequenced: peripheral blood. The chain has TRBV10-2 and TRBJ1-6, with 9 bases identical to TRBD1. The receptor was derived from a human donor in a cohort sampled during active COVID-19. The CDR3 sequence: CASSDRGGPNGSPLHF. The CDR3 DNA reads as TGCGCCAGCTCGGACAGGGGAGGTCCCAACGGTTCACCCCTCCACTTT.